Below, 29 T cell receptor beta chains from the same sample are listed, as sequenced in a study of T cells in Graves' hyperthyroidism and ophthalmopathy. There were TCR beta CDR3 regions amplified from RNA transcripts. HTBI primers were used for first-round RT-PCR of the TCR CDR3. Each CDR3 protein is one row after TCRdb ran MiXCR on the multiplex PCR reads. The data contain some 270,000 distinct CDR3 sequences, around 13% of them singletons. The specimen was blood. These receptors were collected from a woman between 35 and 50 years old with Graves' hyperthyroidism.

This clonotype was counted many times. CDR3 sequence (DNA): TGTGCCAGATCCAGTACCGGGACCTCATACATCTATGGCTACACCTTC. This translates into CARSSTGTSYIYGYTF. This chain links TRBV2 with TRBJ1-2; D possibly corresponds to TRBD1 (5 bases). The CDR3 loop spans 16 amino acids. Trimming cost V 9 bases and J 4 bases, with 24 bases left between them. The V gene's germline CDR1 is SNHLY and CDR2 FYNNEI.

This clonotype was seen a handful of times. The chain links TRBV10-3 to TRBJ2-1; the D is unclear. The V gene lost 7 bases and the J gene lost 5 bases, with 6 bases spanning the gap. CDR1 and CDR2 from the germline V gene are ENHRY and SYGVKD. The CDR3 totals 11 residues. The CDR3 DNA reads TGTGCCATCAACCGGGACAATGAGCAGTTCTTC. Translated, it gives CAINRDNEQFF.

This clonotype was observed many times. The CDR3 sequence: CASSPSGRRIINSNQPQHF. The CDR3 region has the DNA TGTGCCAGCAGTCCGTCGGGACGAAGGATCATCAATAGCAATCAGCCCCAGCATTTT. The rearrangement uses TRBV6-1 and TRBJ1-5; tentatively, D is TRBD1 (5 bases). V was cut by 5 bases and J by 0 bases, with 23 bases left in between. There are 19 residues in the CDR3. CDR1 and CDR2 (germline): MNHNS, SASEGT.

This clonotype has a count of ten or more. The chain joins TRBV13 to TRBJ1-1; D gene ambiguous. The CDR3 totals 14 residues. The germline gives CDR1 PRHDT, CDR2 FYEKMQ (reference sequence). Trimming stripped 3 bases from V and 0 bases from J, with 8 bases between. The CDR3 spells CASSFKGMNTEAFF. CDR3 DNA sequence: TGTGCCAGCAGCTTCAAGGGCATGAACACTGAAGCTTTCTTT.

This clonotype was recorded at least ten times. This chain joins TRBV29-1 and TRBJ1-4; D is perhaps TRBD1 (6 bases). V was trimmed by 4 bases and J by 4 bases, leaving 10 bases between them. The CDR3 runs to 13 residues. From germline, CDR1 is SQVTM and CDR2 ANQGSEA. The CDR3 here is CSVVDRLNEKLFF. The DNA for the CDR3 is TGCAGCGTTGTCGACAGGCTTAATGAAAAACTGTTTTTT.

The chain is built from TRBV5-6 and TRBJ2-1; D gene uncertain. The CDR3 loop spans 15 amino acids. In germline, CDR1 is SGHDT, CDR2 YYEEEE. With 0 bases removed from V and 1 base from J, the gap between germline ends came to 8 bases. CDR3 region: CASSLEWMSYNEQFF. The CDR3 DNA is TGTGCCAGCAGCTTGGAGTGGATGTCCTACAATGAGCAGTTCTTC.

Comment on this clonotype: A much larger clone lies a single base off, so this may be a read error. V is TRBV12-3 or TRBV12-4 and J is TRBJ2-6, with 8 bases lining up with TRBD2. V gave up 7 bases and J gave up 2 bases; unmatched junction bases: 16. The CDR3 has 19 residues. CDR3 in amino acids: CASTPPLLAGVPGANVLTF. The CDR3 region has the DNA TGTGCCAGCACCCCGCCCCTCCTAGCGGGCGTCCCTGGGGCCAACGTCCTGACTTTC.

This clonotype showed up many times. The chain recombines TRBV27 with TRBJ1-1; 9 positions match TRBD1. The germline gives CDR1 MNHEY, CDR2 SMNVEV (reference sequence). Unmatched junction bases numbered 28, after V lost 3 bases and J lost 8 bases. The CDR3 runs to 21 residues. The CDR3 DNA reads TGTGCCAGCAGTTTCTCCCGGGACAGGGAAAGGTTAGGGAGGGAAAGGACCGAAGCTTTCTTT. Its protein product is CASSFSRDRERLGRERTEAFF.

This clonotype came up many times. J is TRBJ2-1 and V is TRBV7-2; D perhaps matches TRBD2 (6 bases). Germline V gene sequence: CDR1 SGHTA, CDR2 FQGNSA. Trimming shortened V by 5 bases and J by 7 bases, and 18 bases separated the two germline ends. The CDR3 covers 15 residues. The chain's CDR3 is CASSPSAGFGNEQFF. CDR3 nucleotide sequence: TGTGCCAGCAGCCCCTCCGCGGGATTTGGGAATGAGCAGTTCTTC.

Details on this clonotype: A read error may be the cause here, since a much bigger clone is one base away. CDR3 sequence (DNA): TGTGCCAGCAGTTACTCCGACGCCAGAAGTAATGAAAAACTGTTTTTT. Protein product: CASSYSDARSNEKLFF. This chain links TRBV6-2 or TRBV6-3 with TRBJ1-4; D is undetermined. From germline, CDR1 is MNHEY and CDR2 SVGEGT. V lost 0 bases, J lost 4 bases, and 12 bases lay in between. This CDR3 contains 16 residues.

This clonotype appeared many times. The J gene is TRBJ2-2, the V gene TRBV7-2, with a possible D match to TRBD2 (6 bases). In germline, CDR1 is SGHTA, CDR2 FQGNSA. This CDR3 region has 15 residues. Trimming removed 0 bases at V and 4 bases at J, with 9 bases between. The DNA of the CDR3 is TGTGCCAGCAGCTTAGCGGGAGGCTCCACCGGGGAGCTGTTTTTT. As protein: CASSLAGGSTGELFF.

This sequence joins TRBV5-6 and TRBJ2-5, with D possibly being TRBD1 (5 bases). CDR1 is SGHDT and CDR2 is YYEEEE in the germline V gene. The CDR3 has 15 residues. V was shortened by 0 bases and J by 2 bases, with 11 bases between the two germline ends. This CDR3 is CASSLESGSQETQYF. The DNA of the CDR3 is TGTGCCAGCAGCTTGGAGTCAGGGTCACAAGAGACCCAGTACTTC.

This clonotype has ten or more counts. V gene TRBV11-2 combines with J gene TRBJ2-5; 8 positions agree with TRBD2. CDR1 and CDR2 from the germline V gene are SGHAT and FQNNGV. The length of the CDR3 is 15 residues. J gave up 4 bases and V 1 base, and 5 bases lay outside the gene matches. This CDR3 reads CASSLGGGGLETQYF. DNA for the CDR3: TGTGCCAGCAGCTTAGGCGGCGGGGGGTTAGAGACCCAGTACTTC. Based on the CDR3 plus reference TRBV11-2 and TRBJ2-5, the full variable domain is EAGVAQSPRYKIIEKRQSVAFWCNPISGHATLYWYQQILGQGPKLLIQFQNNGVVDDSQLPKDRFSAERLKGVDSTLKIQPAKLEDSAVYLCASSLGGGGLETQYFGPGTRLLVL.

The chain carries TRBV20-1 and TRBJ2-7; 8 nucleotides line up with TRBD2. Germline trimming cut 2 bases from V and 3 bases from J; bases unmatched to any gene: 3. Germline lookup yields CDR1 DFQATT and CDR2 SNEGSKA (reference sequence). The CDR3 covers 13 residues. In nucleotides, the CDR3 is TGCAGTGCTAGAAGCGGGAGTATCTACGAGCAGTACTTC. Protein: CSARSGSIYEQYF.

This clonotype was seen ten or more times. V is TRBV9 and J is TRBJ2-7; 11 nucleotides match TRBD2. This CDR3 region has 16 residues. With 3 bases clipped from V and 3 bases from J, the junction kept 8 bases outside the gene matches. Looked up from germline, CDR1 is SGDLS and CDR2 is YYNGEE. The CDR3, as DNA: TGTGCCAGCAGCGGGGCCGGGACTAGCGGAGTCTACGAGCAGTACTTC. Encoded protein: CASSGAGTSGVYEQYF.

This clonotype has at least ten counts. The chain joins TRBV20-1 to TRBJ2-7; no clear D gene. The CDR3 covers 14 residues. Germline V CDR1 and CDR2: DFQATT, SNEGSKA (reference sequence). The ends were cut back, 0 bases at V and 2 bases at J, with 11 bases in the middle. CDR3 loop: CSARDELATYEQYF. CDR3 bases: TGCAGTGCTAGAGATGAACTGGCGACCTACGAGCAGTACTTC.

V is TRBV19 and J is TRBJ1-2; TRBD1 might be the D (5 bases). The CDR3 is made up of 14 amino acids. CDR1 and CDR2 (germline): LNHDA, SQIVND (reference sequence). V dropped 5 bases and J dropped 4 bases, with 14 bases sitting between them. CDR3 in DNA: TGTGCCAGTAGTTCAGGCAGGGCGCCCTATGGCTACACCTTC. Translating gives CASSSGRAPYGYTF.

The sample holds many counts of this clonotype. The gene calls are TRBV7-2 and TRBJ2-5; the D gene could be TRBD1 or TRBD2 (5 bases each). CDR1 is SGHTA and CDR2 is FQGNSA in the germline V gene. The CDR3 has 14 residues. The ends were cut back, 5 bases at V and 2 bases at J, with 12 bases in the middle. Here the CDR3 reads CASSPGRSQETQYF. CDR3 DNA sequence: TGTGCCAGCAGCCCGGGACGGAGTCAAGAGACCCAGTACTTC.

This clonotype was detected only a few times. This chain links TRBV7-2 with TRBJ1-1; D is unresolved. With 4 bases removed from V and 4 bases from J, the gap between germline ends came to 19 bases. The CDR3 consists of 16 residues. CDR1 and CDR2 (germline): SGHTA, FQGNSA. In nucleotides, the CDR3 is TGTACCAGCAGCTCAGAGGGAGCTCAAGGCGGCACTGAAGCTTTCTTT. This translates into CTSSSEGAQGGTEAFF.

Only a few counts were recorded for this clonotype. A read error may produce the germline difference seen at one junction end. V gene TRBV19 combines with J gene TRBJ2-1; TRBD2 agrees at 10 bases. Germline loops: CDR1 LNHDA, CDR2 SQIVND (reference sequence). This CDR3 region has 14 residues. CDR3 protein: CASGIIAGGNEQFF. DNA for the CDR3: TGTGCCAGTGGTATTATAGCGGGAGGTAATGAGCAGTTCTTC.

The V and J genes are TRBV19 and TRBJ2-2, with 7 bases lining up with TRBD1. This CDR3 has 14 residues. Trimming removed 8 bases from V and 5 bases from J; junction bases left unmatched: 8. Germline CDR1 reads LNHDA; CDR2 reads SQIVND (reference sequence). The CDR3 here is CASWTGRVTGELFF. Here the CDR3 DNA reads TGTGCCAGTTGGACAGGCAGGGTTACCGGGGAGCTGTTTTTT. Full variable domain (remainder filled in from reference TRBV19 and TRBJ2-2): DGGITQSPKYLFRKEGQNVTLSCEQNLNHDAMYWYRQDPGQGLRLIYYSQIVNDFQKGDIAEGYSVSREKKESFPLTVTSAQKNPTAFYLCASWTGRVTGELFFGEGSRLTVL.

The J gene is TRBJ1-5, the V gene TRBV6-4; 7 positions match TRBD1. This CDR3 is 14 amino acids long. J gave up 7 bases and V 10 bases, and 13 bases lay outside the gene matches. CDR1 is MRHNA and CDR2 is SNTAGT in the germline V gene. The CDR3 spells CANSPDWTGQPQHF. CDR3 DNA: TGTGCCAACAGCCCCGACTGGACAGGCCAGCCCCAGCATTTT.

CDR3 sequence (DNA): TGTGCCAGCAGTAAAGGACAGGGCGAAGGCACCGGGGAGCTGTTTTTT. Translated: CASSKGQGEGTGELFF. This chain uses TRBV12-3 or TRBV12-4 with TRBJ2-2; 8 bases match TRBD1. The CDR3 consists of 16 residues. J was trimmed by 4 bases and V by 5 bases; bases with no gene match: 9.

This clonotype was seen at least ten times. The rearrangement links TRBV11-3 to TRBJ1-2; 9 bases line up with TRBD1. J lost 6 bases, V lost 3 bases, and 2 bases had no gene match. CDR3 length: 13 residues. CDR1 and CDR2 (germline): SGHNT, YENEEA. CDR3 amino acids: CASSLGQGNGYTF. CDR3 DNA: TGTGCCAGCAGCTTGGGACAGGGTAATGGCTACACCTTC.

This clonotype has a count of ten or more. The chain uses TRBV6-1 and TRBJ2-5; D may be TRBD2 (6 bases). Trimming shortened V by 0 bases and J by 5 bases, and 13 bases separated the two germline ends. The CDR3 runs 15 residues. CDR1 is MNHNS and CDR2 is SASEGT in the germline V gene. In DNA form, the CDR3 reads TGTGCCAGCAGTGAAGCGGCGGGAAGTTCTGAGACCCAGTACTTC. This encodes CASSEAAGSSETQYF.

This clonotype has more than one count but fewer than ten. The chain uses TRBV4-1 and TRBJ2-3; maybe TRBD1 (5 bases). The CDR3 spans 14 residues. CDR1 and CDR2 (germline): MGHRA, YSYEKL. The V gene lost 2 bases and the J gene lost 3 bases, with 9 bases spanning the gap. The CDR3 DNA follows: TGCGCCAGCAGCCAAATAAGGACAACAGATACGCAGTATTTT. This gives the protein CASSQIRTTDTQYF.

This clonotype was counted many times. V gene TRBV7-8 combines with J gene TRBJ2-3, with D uncertain. The CDR3 extends over 16 amino acids. In germline, CDR1 is SGHVS, CDR2 FQNEAQ. V was shortened by 3 bases and J by 3 bases, with 16 bases between the two germline ends. CDR3 DNA sequence: TGTGCCAGCAGCTTGGATAACACCTGGGGTACAGATACGCAGTATTTT. Translation: CASSLDNTWGTDTQYF.

The chain uses TRBV7-2 and TRBJ2-2; 8 bases match TRBD2. Germline V gives CDR1 SGHTA, CDR2 FQGNSA. V lost 0 bases and J lost 6; bases outside the gene matches: 3. The CDR3 runs 15 residues. CDR3 sequence: CASSLAASGSGELFF. The CDR3 region has the DNA TGTGCCAGCAGCTTAGCGGCTAGCGGGTCCGGGGAGCTGTTTTTT. Combining the CDR3 with reference TRBV7-2 and TRBJ2-2 gives the whole variable domain GAGVSQSPSNKVTEKGKDVELRCDPISGHTALYWYRQSLGQGLEFLIYFQGNSAPDKSGLPSDRFSAERTGGSVSTLTIQRTQQEDSAVYLCASSLAASGSGELFFGEGSRLTVL.

This clonotype was detected many times. V is TRBV14 and J is TRBJ2-3; D remains unclear. The CDR3 contains 14 residues. V lost 0 bases and J 2 bases, leaving 6 bases between the germline ends. Germline V CDR1 and CDR2: SGHDN, FVKESK. The CDR3 loop is CASSQDYFTDTQYF. The DNA of the CDR3 is TGTGCCAGCAGCCAAGATTATTTCACAGATACGCAGTATTTT. Complete variable domain (other parts from reference TRBV14 and TRBJ2-3): EAGVTQFPSHSVIEKGQTVTLRCDPISGHDNLYWYRRVMGKEIKFLLHFVKESKQDESGMPNNRFLAERTGGTYSTLKVQPAELEDSGVYFCASSQDYFTDTQYFGPGTRLTVL.